Listed below are T cell receptor beta chains from one sample, sequenced in a study of PD-1 blockade in classical Hodgkin lymphoma. Clones were read by immunoSEQ multiplex PCR, and TCRdb kept only the in-frame ones, dropping some. Of about 58,000 clones detected, around 93% appear once; the ten largest clones hold 8% to 13%. Sample: peripheral blood mononuclear cells (PBMCs), taken before the second cycle of nivolumab. The receptors shown here come from a human donor with classical Hodgkin lymphoma. The CDR3 runs from the conserved cysteine through the conserved F or W. The D gene is left open where the match is weak. Size values are once, few and many counts, or a class for expanded clones, and some rows have none.

TRBV27	-	-	TRBJ1-5	TGTGCCAGCAGTTTCCGACAGTGGGATCAGCCCCAGCATTTT	CASSFRQWDQPQHF
TRBV27	-	-	TRBJ2-7	TGTGCCAGCGCCTCCGGACAGTTTTACGAGCAGTACTTC	CASASGQFYEQYF
TRBV2	-	few	TRBJ1-1	TGTGCCAGCAGTGGACAGGTTCTGAACACTGAAGCTTTCTTT	CASSGQVLNTEAFF
TRBV5-1	-	once	TRBJ2-7	TGCGCCAGCAGCTCCTCGGACAGTGGGGAGCAGTACTTC	CASSSSDSGEQYF
TRBV28	TRBD1	-	TRBJ2-7	TGTGCCAGCACCCGGACAGGACTGAGCTACGAGCAGTACTTC	CASTRTGLSYEQYF
TRBV9	-	-	TRBJ2-1	TGTGCCAGCAGCGGTCAAGAGCAGTTCTTC	CASSGQEQFF
TRBV5-8	-	-	TRBJ2-1	TGTGCCAGCAGACCATGGCCCAGCTCCTACAATGAGCAGTTCTTC	CASRPWPSSYNEQFF
TRBV6-6	-	-	TRBJ1-2	TGTGCCAGCAGTTCCTCCCCTGACTATGGCTACACCTTC	CASSSSPDYGYTF
TRBV6-1	-	-	TRBJ1-4	TGTGCCAGCATCCACGGGGGGACTAATGAAAAACTGTTTTTT	CASIHGGTNEKLFF
TRBV6-5	-	medium-sized	TRBJ1-5	TGTGCCAGCGCGGCCGCGGCCAACAATCAGCCCCAGCATTTT	CASAAAANNQPQHF
TRBV14	-	-	TRBJ1-1	TGTGCCAGCAGCCAAGATCGGGGGCAGACTGAAGCTTTCTTT	CASSQDRGQTEAFF
TRBV11-2	TRBD1	-	TRBJ1-2	TGTGCCAGCAGCTCTTGGGACAGGGGGAAAGGTGGCTACACCTTC	CASSSWDRGKGGYTF
TRBV27	-	-	TRBJ1-1	TGTGCCAGCAGTCCCCTCGACAGCCCCACTGAAGCTTTCTTT	CASSPLDSPTEAFF
TRBV11-3	-	-	TRBJ2-5	TGTGCCAGCAGCTTAGAAGGGCGGCAAGAGACCCAGTACTTC	CASSLEGRQETQYF
TRBV7-6	TRBD2	-	TRBJ2-3	TGTGCCAGCAGCAGAATAGCGGGGGGACACACAGATACGCAGTATTTT	CASSRIAGGHTDTQYF
TRBV5-1	TRBD1	-	TRBJ1-1	TGCGCCAGCGGACAGGGGGAGTCTGAAGCTTTCTTT	CASGQGESEAFF
TRBV6-1	-	-	TRBJ2-4	TGTGCCAGCAGTATGCCCTCAAACATTCAGTACTTC	CASSMPSNIQYF
TRBV10-3	-	-	TRBJ2-3	TGTGCCATCAGTGAGTCTGTAGCGGCCATGGTGGATACGCAGTATTTT	CAISESVAAMVDTQYF
TRBV27	TRBD1	few	TRBJ1-6	TGTGCCAGCACTCCATTCCGGACAGGGGTTAATTCACCCCTCCACTTT	CASTPFRTGVNSPLHF
TRBV19	-	-	TRBJ1-1	TGTGCCAGTGGACTGATGCACATGAACACTGAAGCTTTCTTT	CASGLMHMNTEAFF
TRBV7-8	TRBD2	-	TRBJ2-7	TGTGCCAGCAGCTTAACTAGCGGGAGTCACGAGCAGTACTTC	CASSLTSGSHEQYF
TRBV9	-	-	TRBJ2-7	TGTGCCAGCAGTAGACAGCCTAACTACGAGCAGTACTTC	CASSRQPNYEQYF
TRBV19	TRBD1	-	TRBJ2-5	TGTGCCAGTAGTATAATGCAGGGGGTCCAAGAGACCCAGTACTTC	CASSIMQGVQETQYF
TRBV5-1	TRBD1	-	TRBJ1-5	TGCGCCAGCAGCTTTGACAGGGACCAGCCCCAGCATTTT	CASSFDRDQPQHF
TRBV5-8	TRBD1	-	TRBJ1-2	TGTGCCAGCAGCCCGACCGGGACAGGGATTAACTATGGCTACACCTTC	CASSPTGTGINYGYTF
TRBV7-7	-	-	TRBJ2-6	TGTGCCAGCAGCTTAGGGCCCCCCTCTGGGGCCAACGTCCTGACTTTC	CASSLGPPSGANVLTF
TRBV4-3	-	-	TRBJ2-3	TGCGCCAGCAGCCAAGATAGGACAGGCACAGATACGCAGTATTTT	CASSQDRTGTDTQYF
TRBV4-1	-	-	TRBJ2-7	TGCGCCAGCAGCCAAGAACCCGGGGTAAGCGAGCAGTACTTC	CASSQEPGVSEQYF
TRBV27	-	-	TRBJ2-5	TGTGCCAGCAGTCCCCGTCCGAATTTGCAGTACTTC	CASSPRPNLQYF
TRBV6-5	TRBD2	-	TRBJ2-1	TGTGCCAGCAGTTACTCGATTAGCGGGGCCAATGAGCAGTTCTTC	CASSYSISGANEQFF
TRBV5-4	-	-	TRBJ1-5	TGTGCCAGCAGCTTGGACAGGGTCAATCAGCCCCAGCATTTT	CASSLDRVNQPQHF
TRBV28	-	-	TRBJ1-1	TGTGCCAGCAGTATAGGACGTGTGAACACTGAAGCTTTCTTT	CASSIGRVNTEAFF
TRBV7-9	TRBD1	-	TRBJ2-3	TGTGCCCAGGCAGGGGGCATATGGGATACGCAGTATTTT	CAQAGGIWDTQYF
TRBV2	-	few	TRBJ1-1	TGTGCCAGCACTTGGGAAGACACTGAAGCTTTCTTT	CASTWEDTEAFF
TRBV5-1	-	-	TRBJ2-2	TGCGCCAGCAGCTTGACACCATTGGCTTACCGGGAGCTGTTTTTT	CASSLTPLAYRELFF
TRBV15	TRBD2	once	TRBJ2-7	TGTGCCACCAGCACCCTAGCGGGAGGGCCTTCCTACGAGCAGTACTTC	CATSTLAGGPSYEQYF
TRBV19	-	-	TRBJ1-2	TGTGCCAGTAGTATCGGGCAGGGAGGCGGCTACACCTTC	CASSIGQGGGYTF
TRBV5-1	TRBD2	-	TRBJ2-1	TGCGCCAGCAGCTCCACCCCTGGTAGCGGGCTCTCCTACAATGAGCAGTTCTTC	CASSSTPGSGLSYNEQFF
TRBV5-1	-	-	TRBJ2-7	TGCGCCAGCAGCTTTGACAGGTCTCTTAAAGGGCAGTACTTC	CASSFDRSLKGQYF
TRBV2	-	few	TRBJ1-1	TGTGCCAGCAGTGACGACGGCCCGCCTTTCTTT	CASSDDGPPFF
TRBV10-1	TRBD1	-	TRBJ1-1	TGCGCCACTAAGGCGCAGGGGGCTCGGAACACTGAAGCTTTCTTT	CATKAQGARNTEAFF
TRBV4-1	TRBD1	-	TRBJ1-2	TGCGCCAGCAGCCAACCCCGGGACAGCGCCGAGGGCTACACCTTC	CASSQPRDSAEGYTF
TRBV27	TRBD1	-	TRBJ1-1	TGTGCCAGCAGTCCGGGGACAGCCAACACTGAAGCTTTCTTT	CASSPGTANTEAFF
TRBV19	-	-	TRBJ1-5	TGTGCCAGTACCGCAGCGGATCAGCCCCAGCATTTT	CASTAADQPQHF
TRBV6-1	-	once	TRBJ1-4	TGTGCCAGCGGTGGTAGGGGGGCGCCGAATGAAAAACTGTTTTTT	CASGGRGAPNEKLFF
TRBV7-3	-	-	TRBJ1-1	TGTGCCAGCAGCTTAGTGGGAACTGGAACTGAAGCTTTCTTT	CASSLVGTGTEAFF
TRBV5-6	TRBD1	-	TRBJ2-2	TGTGCCAGCAGCCACGACAGGGGTGCCACCGGGGAGCTGTTTTTT	CASSHDRGATGELFF
TRBV18	TRBD2	-	TRBJ2-4	TGTGCCAGCTCACCACAGTTCTCCGGACTAGCGGGGGGTATAGCCAAAAACATTCAGTACTTC	CASSPQFSGLAGGIAKNIQYF
TRBV12-5	TRBD1	-	TRBJ2-7	TGTGCTAGTGTTCTTGCTAAGGACAGGTCCTACGAGCAGTACTTC	CASVLAKDRSYEQYF
TRBV18	-	-	TRBJ2-7	TGTGCCAGCTCACCACCTGGCCACCCCTACGAGCAGTACTTC	CASSPPGHPYEQYF